These T cell receptor beta chains were read from a single sample in a study of cytomegalovirus exposure and HLA in healthy donors. Libraries were prepared by immunoSEQ multiplex PCR; TCRdb keeps only in-frame clonotypes and omits some of them. The profile shows a few hundred thousand clones, 92% of them singletons. Sequenced sample: PBMCs. Receptors originate from a girl aged 2-10 years in good health and CMV-seronegative. Each CDR3 is given with its conserved first and last residue. A D gene is named only where the DNA matches it firmly. Clone size, where shown, is once, few, many, or a class for clones that have expanded.

V gene	J gene	D gene	clone size	CDR3 DNA	CDR3 protein
TRBV19	TRBJ1-6	.	once	TGTGCCAGTAATCCAGTCATAGCTTCACCCCTCCACTTT	CASNPVIASPLHF
TRBV7-3	TRBJ1-2	.	.	TGTGCCAGCAGCTTAAACGACGGAGTTGGCTACACCTTC	CASSLNDGVGYTF
TRBV2	TRBJ1-3	TRBD1	.	TGTGCCAGCAAGCCCGGACAGGGGGGAAACACCATATATTTT	CASKPGQGGNTIYF
TRBV5-1	TRBJ2-3	.	.	TGCGCCAGCAGCTGGGGGGGGGCTCCCACAGATACGCAGTATTTT	CASSWGGAPTDTQYF
TRBV30	TRBJ2-1	.	.	TGTGCCTGGGGTGTTAGGGGCAGGAGTGAGCAGTTCTTC	CAWGVRGRSEQFF
TRBV7-2	TRBJ2-7	TRBD2	once	TGTGCCAGCAGCCGGGGACTAGCGGGAGGTAGCTACGAGCAGTACTTC	CASSRGLAGGSYEQYF
TRBV6-6	TRBJ2-3	.	.	TGTGCCAGCAGTTACGGGGAGATCACAGATACGCAGTATTTT	CASSYGEITDTQYF
TRBV5-4	TRBJ2-7	.	.	TGTGCCAGCAGCACGGACTACTACGAGCAGTACTTC	CASSTDYYEQYF
TRBV5-1	TRBJ2-5	.	.	TGCGCCAGCAGCTTGGGTAGCGGTGGAGAGACCCAGTACTTC	CASSLGSGGETQYF
TRBV27	TRBJ2-3	.	.	TGTGCCAGCAGTTTGTGGGGGGGCTTGACAGATACGCAGTATTTT	CASSLWGGLTDTQYF
TRBV6-1	TRBJ2-5	.	.	TGTGCCAGCAGTGTCGCCAGGGCACAAGAGACCCAGTACTTC	CASSVARAQETQYF
TRBV2	TRBJ1-5	.	.	TGTGCCAGCAGTGAAGGGAGGGGAGTCAATCAGCCCCAGCATTTT	CASSEGRGVNQPQHF
TRBV5-1	TRBJ1-3	.	.	TGCGCCAGCTCCGATAGCTCTGGAAACACCATATATTTT	CASSDSSGNTIYF
TRBV30	TRBJ1-1	TRBD1	.	TGTGCCTGGGAAGCAGGGGGCTACACTGAAGCTTTCTTT	CAWEAGGYTEAFF
TRBV25-1	TRBJ1-1	TRBD1	.	TGTGCCAGCAGTGCGGTTGGACAGGGGGCCACTGAAGCTTTCTTT	CASSAVGQGATEAFF
TRBV19	TRBJ1-5	.	.	TGTGCCAGCAGTGGACTGACGGGGAATCAGCCCCAGCATTTT	CASSGLTGNQPQHF
TRBV4-1	TRBJ2-2	.	.	TGCGCCAGCAGCCAAGCAGGGGGGAGCACCGGGGAGCTGTTTTTT	CASSQAGGSTGELFF
TRBV5-1	TRBJ2-1	.	.	TGCGCCAGCAGCTCCGGGACTTACAATGAGCAGTTCTTC	CASSSGTYNEQFF
TRBV15	TRBJ1-1	.	.	TGTGCCACCAGCAGGGTTACAGGGATAACTGAAGCTTTCTTT	CATSRVTGITEAFF
TRBV11-2	TRBJ1-2	.	.	TGTGCCAGCAGCTTAGGATCGGACAGCCGTTATGGCTACACCTTC	CASSLGSDSRYGYTF
TRBV7-9	TRBJ1-2	TRBD1	.	TGTGCCAGCAGCCTTAGCGGGGGACAGGGGAACTATGGCTACACCTTC	CASSLSGGQGNYGYTF
TRBV5-4	TRBJ2-7	TRBD1	.	TGTGCCAGCAGCCTACAGGGGGCCGGCTCCTACGAGCAGTACTTC	CASSLQGAGSYEQYF
TRBV10-1	TRBJ2-1	TRBD2	.	TGCGCCAGCAGCCGGGACTACGTTACTGAGCAGTTCTTC	CASSRDYVTEQFF
TRBV2	TRBJ2-7	TRBD1	.	TGTGCCAGCAGTTTACCGGGACAGAACTCCTACGAGCAGTACTTC	CASSLPGQNSYEQYF
TRBV18	TRBJ2-1	TRBD2	.	TGTGCCAGCTCAACAAATGTCGGGACTAGTAACGATGAGCAGTTCTTC	CASSTNVGTSNDEQFF
TRBV5-6	TRBJ2-5	.	.	TGTGCCAGCAGCCTGTTAGAGACCCAGTACTTC	CASSLLETQYF
TRBV5-1	TRBJ2-1	.	.	TGCGCCAGCAACGCGGTCTCCGGTGGAGGGCAGTTCTTC	CASNAVSGGGQFF
TRBV7-9	TRBJ2-1	.	.	TGTGCCAGCAGCTTAGTGGTGTCCAGGAATGAGCAGTTCTTC	CASSLVVSRNEQFF
TRBV4-1	TRBJ2-3	TRBD2	.	TGCGCCAGCAGCCCTCAGGGACTAGCCGCAGATACGCAGTATTTT	CASSPQGLAADTQYF
TRBV4-1	TRBJ2-7	TRBD2	.	TGCGCCAGCAGCCCCGGACTAGCGGACTACGAGCAGTACTTC	CASSPGLADYEQYF
TRBV13	TRBJ2-1	TRBD2	.	TGTGCCAGCAGCTCAATGGGGGGGAGCTCCTACAATGAGCAGTTCTTC	CASSSMGGSSYNEQFF
TRBV5-5	TRBJ2-3	.	.	TGTGCCAGCAGCTTCCTCACGGTGCCGACTAGCACAGATACGCAGTATTTT	CASSFLTVPTSTDTQYF